This TCR beta chain was captured by sequencing in a study of OX40 agonist ivuxolimab in advanced cancers. Findings and limits, study-wide: Some nonresponders additionally presented with little normalized T-cell clonal expansion.

Generated by immunoSEQ multiplex PCR, the TCRdb table keeps only in-frame clones and is missing some. The sample lists under 65,000 clones, approximately 93% occurring once. This clone has just a few counts. As yet, its antigen is unknown. The source material was CD4+ or CD8+ T cells sorted from blood, sampled in a trial of the OX40 agonist ivuxolimab. The sequence was obtained from an adult with an advanced solid tumor such as melanoma, head and neck, liver or kidney cancer.

CDR3: CASSDGQTNTEAFF. The CDR3 bases are TGTGCCAGCAGCGACGGACAGACGAACACTGAAGCTTTCTTT. The V and J genes are TRBV7-6 and TRBJ1-1; D might be TRBD1 (6 bases). V was trimmed by 5 bases and J by 1 base, leaving 11 bases between them. The germline CDR1 and CDR2 sequences are SGHVS and FNYEAQ. CDR3 length: 14 amino acids.